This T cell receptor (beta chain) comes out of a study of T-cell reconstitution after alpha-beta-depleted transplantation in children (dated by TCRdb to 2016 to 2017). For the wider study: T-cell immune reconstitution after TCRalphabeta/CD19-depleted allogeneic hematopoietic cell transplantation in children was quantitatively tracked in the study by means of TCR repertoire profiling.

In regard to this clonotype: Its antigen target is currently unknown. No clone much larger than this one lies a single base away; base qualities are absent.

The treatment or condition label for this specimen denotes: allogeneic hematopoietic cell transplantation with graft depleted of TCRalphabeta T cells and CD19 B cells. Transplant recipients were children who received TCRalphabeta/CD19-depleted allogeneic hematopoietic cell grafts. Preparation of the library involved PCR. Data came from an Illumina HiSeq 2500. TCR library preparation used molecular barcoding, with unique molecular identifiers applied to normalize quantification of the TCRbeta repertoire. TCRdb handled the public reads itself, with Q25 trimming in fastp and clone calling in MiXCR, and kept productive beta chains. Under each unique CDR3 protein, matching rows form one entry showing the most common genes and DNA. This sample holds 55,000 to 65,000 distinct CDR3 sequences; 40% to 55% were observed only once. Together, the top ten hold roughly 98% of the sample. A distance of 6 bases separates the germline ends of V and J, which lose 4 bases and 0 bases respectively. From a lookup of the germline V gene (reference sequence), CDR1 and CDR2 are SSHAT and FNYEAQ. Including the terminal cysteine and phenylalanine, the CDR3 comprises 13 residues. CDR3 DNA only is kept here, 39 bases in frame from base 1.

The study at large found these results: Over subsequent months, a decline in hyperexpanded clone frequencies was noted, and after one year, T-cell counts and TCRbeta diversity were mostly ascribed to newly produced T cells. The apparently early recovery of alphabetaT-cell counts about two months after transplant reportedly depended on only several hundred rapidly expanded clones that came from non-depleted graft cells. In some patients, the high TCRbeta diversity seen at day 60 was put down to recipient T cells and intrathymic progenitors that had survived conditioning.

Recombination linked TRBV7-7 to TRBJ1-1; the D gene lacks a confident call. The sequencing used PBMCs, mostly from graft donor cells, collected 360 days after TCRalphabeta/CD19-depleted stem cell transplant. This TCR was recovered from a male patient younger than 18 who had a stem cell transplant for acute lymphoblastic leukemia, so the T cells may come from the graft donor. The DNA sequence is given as TGTGCCAGCAGCTCCTTATTGAACACTGAAGCTTTCTTT. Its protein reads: CASSSLLNTEAFF.